These 8 T cell receptor beta chains originate from one sample sequenced in a study of tumor and adjacent non-tumor tissue in lung cancer. A modified ARM-PCR protocol with three rounds of nested PCR amplified TCRbeta. One entry per CDR3 protein, called by TCRdb with MiXCR from the multiplex PCR reads. The sample has about 90,000 distinct CDR3 sequences, about 66% seen once. No cell sorting was done before RNA was extracted from the tissue. Sequences were obtained from lung tumor tissue. Receptor source: a man between 65 and 85 years old with non-small cell lung cancer.

Many counts were recorded for this clonotype. The V and J genes are TRBV20-1 and TRBJ2-4, with 9 nucleotides matching TRBD2. Trimming cost V 5 bases and J 0 bases; bases outside gene matches: 11. The V gene's germline CDR1 is DFQATT and CDR2 SNEGSKA (reference sequence). The CDR3 is made up of 17 amino acids. The CDR3 bases are TGCAGTGCTCCCCGAGTAGCGGGGGCCTCAGCCAAAAACATTCAGTACTTC. Protein: CSAPRVAGASAKNIQYF.

There are many counts of this clonotype. This chain links TRBV4-1 with TRBJ1-2, with D possibly TRBD1 on 6 matching bases. CDR1 and CDR2 (germline): MGHRA, YSYEKL. V was pared by 0 bases and J by 5 bases, with 25 bases between. This CDR3 contains 19 residues. CDR3 amino acids: CASSQDLRGQIGLYYGYTF. The CDR3 nucleotides read TGCGCCAGCAGCCAAGATCTCAGGGGCCAAATAGGACTGTATTATGGCTACACCTTC.

Concerning this clonotype: Mismatch with germline at one junction end may stem from a read error. This chain uses TRBV11-2 with TRBJ2-5; D is perhaps TRBD1 (6 bases). This CDR3 comprises 13 residues. Per germline, CDR1 SGHAT and CDR2 FQNNGV. For the CDR3, the DNA is TGTGCCAGCAGGTTAAACAGGGAACAGACCCGGTACTTC. Translated: CASRLNREQTRYF.

This clonotype was seen a few times. This chain links TRBV6-5 with TRBJ2-7; D ambiguous. CDR1 is MNHEY and CDR2 is SVGAGI in the germline V gene. Between the trimmed V and J ends, which lost 5 bases and 2 bases, there was a span of 13 bases. The CDR3 has 14 residues. CDR3 DNA sequence: TGTGCCAGCAGTGTCATGACTGAAACCTACGAGCAGTACTTC. Residues: CASSVMTETYEQYF.

This clonotype was recorded at least ten times. V gene TRBV4-2 combines with J gene TRBJ2-2, with a weak D call TRBD2 (5 bases). This CDR3 spans 13 amino acids. Germline V gives CDR1 LGHNA, CDR2 YNFKEQ. V lost 2 bases and J lost 7, with 8 bases in between. CDR3 bases: TGTGCCAGCAGCCAAATCACTAGCGGGGAGCTGTTTTTT. Translated, it gives CASSQITSGELFF.

This clonotype was observed many times. The V gene is TRBV6-1, the J gene TRBJ2-7, with D hard to call. Trimming shortened V by 2 bases and J by 4 bases, and 15 bases separated the two germline ends. Germline values: CDR1 MNHNS, CDR2 SASEGT. The CDR3 loop spans 15 amino acids. The CDR3 DNA reads as TGTGCCAGCAGTGAACCGGGTCAGCCTCCGTACGAGCAGTACTTC. Encoded protein: CASSEPGQPPYEQYF.

Remarks on this clonotype: Germline and junction disagree at one end, which may indicate a read error. The chain joins TRBV6-5 to TRBJ2-2; 8 positions match TRBD1. The CDR3 is made up of 14 amino acids. Germline CDR1 MNHEY, CDR2 SVGAGI. This CDR3 is CASSAQGAAWELVF. CDR3 nucleotide sequence: TGTGCCAGCAGTGCGCAGGGGGCCGCCTGGGAGCTGGTTTTT.

About this clonotype: An end of the junction differs from the germline gene, which may be a read error. The chain carries TRBV6-2 or TRBV6-3 and TRBJ1-1; D is ambiguous. From germline, CDR1 is MNHEY and CDR2 SVGEGT. The CDR3 contains 15 residues. CDR3 bases: TGTGTCAGCAGGTACGGACGGGTATCAAACACTGAAGTTTTCTTT. It encodes CVSRYGRVSNTEVFF.